The 25 T cell receptor beta chains given below trace back to one sample, sequenced in a study of cytomegalovirus exposure and HLA in healthy donors. In the PCR, 60 Vbeta and 13 Jbeta primers were used. Profiled with immunoSEQ multiplex PCR; TCRdb holds only in-frame clones, not every one. The data hold about 110,000 clones, with less than 80% observed a single time. The sample comprised PBMCs. The receptor source for this set is a man aged 30 to 45 in good health and CMV-seronegative.

J is TRBJ2-5 and V is TRBV7-5; TRBD1 is the table's D call, not checked against the DNA. TRBV7-5 is reported as a pseudogene. This CDR3 has 14 amino acids. CDR3 amino acids: CARSLSSGVETQYF. Written as DNA, the CDR3 is TGTGCCAGAAGCCTAAGCTCAGGGGTAGAGACCCAGTACTTC.

V gene TRBV29-1 combines with J gene TRBJ2-2; D gene uncertain. Germline V gives CDR1 SQVTM, CDR2 ANQGSEA. Trimming left V 4 bases short and J 1 base short, with 7 bases between. The CDR3 extends over 13 amino acids. The CDR3 reads CSVGAGNTGELFF. CDR3 sequence (DNA): TGCAGCGTTGGTGCCGGGAACACCGGGGAGCTGTTTTTT.

The CDR3 DNA reads TGTGCCAGCAGCTTTAGCCCAGCTAGCACAGATACGCAGTATTTT. Its protein is CASSFSPASTDTQYF. This rearrangement joins TRBV7-8 to TRBJ2-3; no definite D call. This CDR3 region has 15 residues. V was trimmed by 3 bases and J by 0 bases, leaving 10 bases between them. Germline loops: CDR1 SGHVS, CDR2 FQNEAQ.

This clone was observed once. The chain employs TRBV6-4 and TRBJ1-5; D is perhaps TRBD1 (6 bases). CDR1 MRHNA and CDR2 SNTAGT come from the germline V gene. The ends were cut back, 5 bases at V and 1 base at J, with 12 bases in the middle. The CDR3 spans 15 residues. CDR3 amino acids: CASSPDTGSNQPQHF. The CDR3 nucleotides are TGTGCCAGCAGTCCGGACACAGGGAGCAATCAGCCCCAGCATTTT.

The genes are TRBV19 and TRBJ2-7; 10 bases agree with TRBD1. V lost 5 bases and J lost 5; bases outside the gene matches: 12. This CDR3 has 16 residues. Germline CDR1 reads LNHDA; CDR2 reads SQIVND (reference sequence). CDR3 sequence (DNA): TGTGCCAGTAGTGCCGACAGGGGGCTGCCGGGCGACGAGCAGTACTTC. This encodes CASSADRGLPGDEQYF.

The genes are TRBV10-2 and TRBJ1-5, with a possible D match to TRBD1 (6 bases). V lost 2 bases and J 6 bases, leaving 8 bases between the germline ends. This CDR3 has 13 residues. Germline assignment: CDR1 WSHSY and CDR2 SAAADI. As DNA, the CDR3 is TGCGCCAGCAGTGAGACAGGGAGTCAGCCCCAGCATTTT. It yields the protein CASSETGSQPQHF.

This clone was detected once. This chain connects TRBV7-2 to TRBJ1-1; no firm D call. Germline V gene data show CDR1 as SGHTA and CDR2 as FQGNSA. Trimming removed 5 bases at V and 1 base at J, with 8 bases between. This CDR3 comprises 13 residues. CDR3 coding DNA: TGTGCCAGCAGCCTTGACAAGAACACTGAAGCTTTCTTT. It yields the protein CASSLDKNTEAFF.

The chain combines TRBV6-1 with TRBJ2-1, with D possibly being TRBD2 (5 bases). V dropped 11 bases and J dropped 0 bases, with 17 bases sitting between them. The CDR3 is 15 residues long. CDR1 is MNHNS, CDR2 SASEGT, per germline. The CDR3 nucleotides are TGTGCCGGGAGCGGCAGCGAAAGCTCCTACAATGAGCAGTTCTTC. This sequence encodes CAGSGSESSYNEQFF.

The genes are TRBV19 and TRBJ2-1; TRBD2 agrees at 11 bases. V shed 5 bases, J shed 12 bases, and the junction held 12 bases outside the gene matches. The CDR3 sequence is 15 residues long. Germline CDR1 is LNHDA and CDR2 is SQIVND (reference sequence). CDR3 sequence: CASSVIAGGPQVQFF. CDR3 bases: TGTGCCAGTAGTGTAATAGCGGGAGGGCCTCAAGTGCAGTTCTTC. Complete variable domain (other parts from reference TRBV19 and TRBJ2-1): DGGITQSPKYLFRKEGQNVTLSCEQNLNHDAMYWYRQDPGQGLRLIYYSQIVNDFQKGDIAEGYSVSREKKESFPLTVTSAQKNPTAFYLCASSVIAGGPQVQFFGPGTRLTVL.

Worth noting for this clone: The junction departs from germline at one end; a sequencing error may be responsible. The V gene is TRBV4-1, the J gene TRBJ1-2, with no clear D. The CDR3 covers 15 residues. Germline V gene data show CDR1 as MGHRA and CDR2 as YSYEKL. CDR3 bases: TGCGCCAGCAGCCAAGTCGGGAGGCGGAGTCATGGTTACACCTTC. It is translated as CASSQVGRRSHGYTF.

This clone was observed once. The chain recombines TRBV4-1 with TRBJ1-5; no firm D call. The CDR3 is 13 residues long. Deletions cut 0 bases from V and 5 bases from J, with 5 bases between. CDR1 and CDR2 (germline): MGHRA, YSYEKL. The DNA of the CDR3 is TGCGCCAGCAGCCAAGATTCTTATCAGCCCCAGCATTTT. Translating gives CASSQDSYQPQHF.

The chain links TRBV4-1 to TRBJ2-7, with a weak D call TRBD1 (5 bases). CDR1 and CDR2 from the germline V gene are MGHRA and YSYEKL. V lost 0 bases and J lost 3, with 9 bases in between. The CDR3 has 14 amino acids. The CDR3 DNA sequence: TGCGCCAGCAGCCAAGAGGCCAGGGTCTACGAGCAGTACTTC. It translates to CASSQEARVYEQYF.

In its sample, this clone was seen once. The chain has TRBV10-1 and TRBJ2-2; D possibly corresponds to TRBD1 (5 bases). Germline V gives CDR1 WNHNN, CDR2 SYGVQD (reference sequence). The CDR3 has 14 residues. Trimming removed 4 bases from V and 3 bases from J, with 9 bases in between. The CDR3 region has the DNA TGCGCCAGCAGTGCAGGGTCGGACACCGGGGAGCTGTTTTTT. Encoded protein: CASSAGSDTGELFF.

The V call is TRBV30, the J call TRBJ2-5; a possible D gene is TRBD2 (5 bases). The DNA end favors TRBJ2-7, so the J call may be wrong. This CDR3 contains 14 residues. Germline CDR1 and CDR2: GTSNPN and SVGIG (reference sequence). The CDR3 nucleotides read TGTGCCTGGAGTGTTGGAGGAAGCTCCTACGAGCAGTACTTC. Protein: CAWSVGGSSYEQYF.

V gene TRBV7-9 combines with J gene TRBJ2-6; TRBD1 matches at 8 bases. This CDR3 has 17 amino acids. CDR1 SEHNR and CDR2 FQNEAQ come from the germline V gene (reference sequence). Trimming removed 5 bases from V and 0 bases from J; junction bases left unmatched: 6. The CDR3 sequence: CASSPTGTGSGANVLTF. The DNA of the CDR3 is TGTGCCAGCAGCCCCACCGGGACAGGCTCTGGGGCCAACGTCCTGACTTTC.

The chain combines TRBV7-9 with TRBJ2-3; possible D gene TRBD2, 5 bases. CDR3 length: 12 amino acids. CDR1 is SEHNR and CDR2 is FQNEAQ in the germline V gene (reference sequence). With 3 bases removed from V and 5 bases from J, the gap between germline ends came to 6 bases. CDR3 in amino acids: CASSFGEDTQYF. In nucleotides, the CDR3 is TGTGCCAGCAGCTTCGGGGAAGATACGCAGTATTTT.

V gene TRBV9 combines with J gene TRBJ1-1; no clear D. The CDR3 loop spans 15 amino acids. The V gene's germline CDR1 is SGDLS and CDR2 YYNGEE. V was pared by 0 bases and J by 7 bases, with 16 bases between. For the CDR3, the DNA is TGTGCCAGCAGCGTAGCCCCCCATGGTATCGGTGAAGCTTTCTTT. Protein sequence: CASSVAPHGIGEAFF.

The CDR3 region has the DNA TGTGCCAGAAACAGGGCCTATGGCTACACCTTC. The encoded protein is CARNRAYGYTF. V gene TRBV21-1 combines with J gene TRBJ1-2; the D call of TRBD1 is as the table states it, not checked on the DNA. TRBV21-1 counts as a pseudogene. This CDR3 is built from 11 residues.

This clone has only a few counts. The chain carries TRBV4-3 and TRBJ2-1; 13 nucleotides align to TRBD2. Germline V gene sequence: CDR1 LGHNA, CDR2 YSLEER. The CDR3 loop spans 17 amino acids. Germline trimming cut 4 bases from V and 7 bases from J; bases unmatched to any gene: 10. The CDR3 nucleotides are TGCGCCAGCAGCCCAGTACTCGGACTAGCGGGAGAAAATGAGCAGTTCTTC. Its protein is CASSPVLGLAGENEQFF.

The CDR3 DNA sequence: TGCGCCAGCAGCTCGTTAGCGTCTAGCTCCTACGAGCAGTACTTC. Encoded protein: CASSSLASSSYEQYF. V and J are TRBV5-1 and TRBJ2-7, with a weak D call TRBD2 (5 bases). The CDR3 covers 15 residues. V was cut by 3 bases and J by 0 bases, with 13 bases left in between. Germline CDR1 is SGHRS and CDR2 is YFSETQ.

The gene calls are TRBV5-1 and TRBJ2-7, with TRBD1 as a possible D gene (6 bases). Germline CDR1 SGHRS, CDR2 YFSETQ. With 4 bases removed from V and 0 bases from J, the gap between germline ends came to 14 bases. The CDR3 loop spans 15 amino acids. The CDR3 nucleotides read TGCGCCAGCAGCCCTCAAGCAGGGGCCTCCTACGAGCAGTACTTC. Translating it yields CASSPQAGASYEQYF.

CDR3 coding DNA: TGCGCCAGCAGCCAAGAGGACAGGGCCGATGGCTACACCTTC. It yields the protein CASSQEDRADGYTF. V usage is TRBV4-1 and J usage is TRBJ1-2, with 8 bases identical to TRBD1. V was pared by 0 bases and J by 6 bases, with 3 bases of the junction left unmatched. Germline CDR1 reads MGHRA; CDR2 reads YSYEKL. CDR3 length equals 14 residues.

The chain carries TRBV6-1 and TRBJ2-7, with a tentative D call TRBD1 (6 bases). V was trimmed by 5 bases and J by 2 bases, leaving 13 bases between them. CDR3 length: 14 amino acids. Germline assignment: CDR1 MNHNS and CDR2 SASEGT. The CDR3 reads CASSTDRIAYEQYF. The CDR3 DNA is TGTGCCAGCAGTACTGACAGGATCGCCTACGAGCAGTACTTC.

The chain combines TRBV5-1 with TRBJ2-7; a possible D gene is TRBD1 (6 bases). The V gene lost 3 bases and the J gene lost 5 bases, with 9 bases spanning the gap. The V gene's germline CDR1 is SGHRS and CDR2 YFSETQ. CDR3 length equals 12 residues. The CDR3 DNA reads TGCGCCAGCAGCTCCCAGGGGAACGAGCAGTACTTC. This translates into CASSSQGNEQYF.

The rearrangement links TRBV25-1 to TRBJ1-6, with TRBD1 identical over 7 bases. This CDR3 region has 16 residues. The trim removed 4 bases at V and 6 bases at J, leaving 9 bases unmatched. CDR1 is MGHDK, CDR2 SYGVNS, per germline. The CDR3 DNA reads TGTGCCAGCAGTGTTCAAACAGGGGCGGGTAATTCACCCCTCCACTTT. Its translation is CASSVQTGAGNSPLHF. The whole variable domain, filled in from reference TRBV25-1 and TRBJ1-6, reads EADIYQTPRYLVIGTGKKITLECSQTMGHDKMYWYQQDPGMELHLIHYSYGVNSTEKGDLSSESTVSRIRTEHFPLTLESARPSHTSQYLCASSVQTGAGNSPLHFGNGTRLTVT.